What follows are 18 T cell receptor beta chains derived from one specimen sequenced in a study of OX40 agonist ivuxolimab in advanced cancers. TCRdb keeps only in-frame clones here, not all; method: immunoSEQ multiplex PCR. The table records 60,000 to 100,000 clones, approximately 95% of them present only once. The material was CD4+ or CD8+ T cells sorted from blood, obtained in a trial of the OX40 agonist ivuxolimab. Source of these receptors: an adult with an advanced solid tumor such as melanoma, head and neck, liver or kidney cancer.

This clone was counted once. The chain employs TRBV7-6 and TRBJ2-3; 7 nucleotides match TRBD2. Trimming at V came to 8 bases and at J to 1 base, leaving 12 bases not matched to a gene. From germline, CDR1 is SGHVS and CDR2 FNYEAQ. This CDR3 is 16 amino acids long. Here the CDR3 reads CASLPVGAGGTDTQYF. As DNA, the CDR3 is TGTGCCAGCTTACCTGTTGGGGCGGGGGGCACAGATACGCAGTATTTT. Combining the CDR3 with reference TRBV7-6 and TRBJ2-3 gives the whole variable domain GAGVSQSPRYKVTKRGQDVALRCDPISGHVSLYWYRQALGQGPEFLTYFNYEAQQDKSGLPNDRFSAERPEGSISTLTIQRTEQRDSAMYRCASLPVGAGGTDTQYFGPGTRLTVL.

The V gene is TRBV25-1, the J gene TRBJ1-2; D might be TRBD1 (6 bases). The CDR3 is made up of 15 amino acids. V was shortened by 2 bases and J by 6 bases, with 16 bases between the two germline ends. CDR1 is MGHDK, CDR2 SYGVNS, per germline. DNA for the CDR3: TGTGCCAGCAGTGAAGTAACAGGGAAAGGGAATGGCTACACCTTC. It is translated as CASSEVTGKGNGYTF.

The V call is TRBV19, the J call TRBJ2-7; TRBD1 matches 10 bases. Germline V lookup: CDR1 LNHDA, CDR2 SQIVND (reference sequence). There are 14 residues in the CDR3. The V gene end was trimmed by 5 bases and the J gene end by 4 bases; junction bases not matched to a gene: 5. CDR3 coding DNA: TGTGCCAGTAGTTCACCGGGACAGGGGTACGAGCAGTACTTC. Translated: CASSSPGQGYEQYF.

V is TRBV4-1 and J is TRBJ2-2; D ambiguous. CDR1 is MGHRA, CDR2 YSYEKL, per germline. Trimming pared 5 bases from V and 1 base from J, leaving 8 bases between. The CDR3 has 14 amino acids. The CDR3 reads CASSNQMNTGELFF. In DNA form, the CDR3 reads TGCGCCAGCAGCAATCAGATGAACACCGGGGAGCTGTTTTTT.

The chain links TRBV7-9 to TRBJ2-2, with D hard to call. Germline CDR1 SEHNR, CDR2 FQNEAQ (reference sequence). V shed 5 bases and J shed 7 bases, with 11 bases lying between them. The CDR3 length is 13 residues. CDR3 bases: TGTGCCAGCAGCGCCAAACAGAGCGGGGAGCTGTTTTTT. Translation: CASSAKQSGELFF.

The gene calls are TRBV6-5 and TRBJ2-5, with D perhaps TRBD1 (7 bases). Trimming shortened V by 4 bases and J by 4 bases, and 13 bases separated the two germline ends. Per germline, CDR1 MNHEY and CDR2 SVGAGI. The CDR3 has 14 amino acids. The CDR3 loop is CASSWGQGGETQYF. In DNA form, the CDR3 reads TGTGCCAGCAGTTGGGGGCAGGGGGGAGAGACCCAGTACTTC.

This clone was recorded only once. The CDR3 is CAWRLGLTNEQFF. The CDR3 DNA sequence: TGTGCCTGGAGGCTCGGACTGACCAATGAGCAGTTCTTC. V and J are TRBV30 and TRBJ2-1, with D possibly matching TRBD2 (5 bases). Germline CDR1 GTSNPN, CDR2 SVGIG (reference sequence). The CDR3 contains 13 residues. V lost 3 bases and J 6 bases, leaving 12 bases between the germline ends.

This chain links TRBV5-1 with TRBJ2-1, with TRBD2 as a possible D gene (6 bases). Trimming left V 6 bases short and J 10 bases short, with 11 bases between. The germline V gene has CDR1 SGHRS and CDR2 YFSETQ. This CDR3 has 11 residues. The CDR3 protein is CASITGGEQFF. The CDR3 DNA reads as TGCGCCAGCATCACCGGAGGGGAGCAGTTCTTC.

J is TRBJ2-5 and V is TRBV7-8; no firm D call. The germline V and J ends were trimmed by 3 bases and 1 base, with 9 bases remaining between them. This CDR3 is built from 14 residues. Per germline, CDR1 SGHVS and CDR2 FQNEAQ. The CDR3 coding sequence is TGTGCCAGCAGCTTTCGACCGTCCCAAGAGACCCAGTACTTC. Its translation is CASSFRPSQETQYF.

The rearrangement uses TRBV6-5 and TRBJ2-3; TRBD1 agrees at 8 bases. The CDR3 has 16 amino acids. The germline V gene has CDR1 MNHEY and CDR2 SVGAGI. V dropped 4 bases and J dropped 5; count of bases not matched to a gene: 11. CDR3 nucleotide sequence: TGTGCCAGCAGTTTGCATCAGGGGGCTCAAGGAGATACGCAGTATTTT. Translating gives CASSLHQGAQGDTQYF.

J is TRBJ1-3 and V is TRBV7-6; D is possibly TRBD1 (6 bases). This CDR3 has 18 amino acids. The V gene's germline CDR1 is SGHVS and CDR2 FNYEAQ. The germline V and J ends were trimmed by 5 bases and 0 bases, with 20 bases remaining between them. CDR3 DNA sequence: TGTGCCAGCAGCCCCTCCGCGGACAGCGGATTCTCTGGAAACACCATATATTTT. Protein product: CASSPSADSGFSGNTIYF.

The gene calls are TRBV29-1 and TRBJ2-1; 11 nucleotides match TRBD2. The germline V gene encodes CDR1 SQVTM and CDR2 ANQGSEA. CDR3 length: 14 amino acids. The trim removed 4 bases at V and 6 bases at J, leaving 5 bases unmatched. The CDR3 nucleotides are TGCAGCGTTGTAGGACTAGCGGGTATCAATGAGCAGTTCTTC. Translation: CSVVGLAGINEQFF.

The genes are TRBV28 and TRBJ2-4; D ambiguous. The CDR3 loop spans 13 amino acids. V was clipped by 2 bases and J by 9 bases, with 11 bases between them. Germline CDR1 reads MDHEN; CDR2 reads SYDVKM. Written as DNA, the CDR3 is TGTGCCAGCAGTTTAGGCCCGGGCAGCATTCAGTACTTC. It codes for CASSLGPGSIQYF.

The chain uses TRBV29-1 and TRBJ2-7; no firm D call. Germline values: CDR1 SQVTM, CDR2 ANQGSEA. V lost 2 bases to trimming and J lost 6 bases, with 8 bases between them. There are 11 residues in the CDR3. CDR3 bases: TGCAGCGTTGAAAAGGGTCGCGAGCAGTACTTC. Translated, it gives CSVEKGREQYF.

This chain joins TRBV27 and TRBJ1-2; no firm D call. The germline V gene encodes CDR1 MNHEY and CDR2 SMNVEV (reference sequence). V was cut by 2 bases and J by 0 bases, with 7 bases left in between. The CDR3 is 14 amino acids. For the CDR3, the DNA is TGTGCCAGCAGTTTAGCAGGTACTAACTATGGCTACACCTTC. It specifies CASSLAGTNYGYTF.

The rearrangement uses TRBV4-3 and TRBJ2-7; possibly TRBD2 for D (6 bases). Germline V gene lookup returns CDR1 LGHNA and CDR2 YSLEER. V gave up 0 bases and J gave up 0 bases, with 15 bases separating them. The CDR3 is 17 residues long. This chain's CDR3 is CASSQDAGQGPSYEQYF. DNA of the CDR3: TGCGCCAGCAGCCAAGATGCGGGGCAAGGGCCCTCCTACGAGCAGTACTTC.

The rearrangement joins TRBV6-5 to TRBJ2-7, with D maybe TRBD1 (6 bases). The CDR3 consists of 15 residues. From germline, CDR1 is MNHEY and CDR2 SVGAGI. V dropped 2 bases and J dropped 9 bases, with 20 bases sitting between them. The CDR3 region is CASSYEGTQRLGQYF. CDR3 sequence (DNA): TGTGCCAGCAGTTACGAAGGGACACAGCGCCTGGGGCAGTACTTC.

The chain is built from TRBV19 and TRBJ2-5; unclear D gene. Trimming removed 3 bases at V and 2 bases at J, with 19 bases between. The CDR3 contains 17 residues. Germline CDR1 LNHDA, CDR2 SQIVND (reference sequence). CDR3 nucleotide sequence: TGTGCCAGTAGTATCTCTATCTGGGTAGTCGAGCAAGAGACCCAGTACTTC. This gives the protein CASSISIWVVEQETQYF.